This is a list of T cell receptor beta chains from one sample in a study of shared clonotypes between healthy human individuals. TCRdb's copy holds only in-frame clones and misses some; the assay was immunoSEQ multiplex PCR. The sample shows under 1,100,000 clones, approximately 78% of them seen only once. The sequencing input was memory CD4+ T cells from PBMCs. These receptors originate from a man between 18 and 29 years old in good health. Some clones in this sample may be carry-over from other donors' samples. Both conserved end residues are part of each CDR3.

v_gene	CDR3aa
TRBV7-8	CASSWDRDTEAFF
TRBV5-5	CASTTAGTDTQYF
TRBV6-5	CASSNQGGGYTF
TRBV28	CASSLGGLAYEQYF
TRBV15	CATSRDGSASYNEQFF
TRBV7-9	CASSPGTSGRPDEQYF
TRBV6-1	CASSAWETVDGYTF
TRBV2	CASSEGGARHF
TRBV29-1	CSAPTAGQRTQYF
TRBV4-3	CASSQDLASSEAFF
TRBV7-3	CASSLTGRNYPGELFF
TRBV7-8	CASSPRWREINEQFF
TRBV5-1	CASSWGGQGASEQYF
TRBV28	CASRRQGAGYGYTF
TRBV7-2	CASSFNRGGETQYF
TRBV10-1	CASSDGQPTDTQYF
TRBV4-1	CASLGQGNTGELFF
TRBV18	CASSPKMASGTNEQFF
TRBV6-5	CASSYGRGRGNQPQHF
TRBV7-8	CASSPFEARRNTGELFF
TRBV5-4	CASSRMDTDTQYF
TRBV7-9	CASSLGLAQETQYF
TRBV5-4	CASSFTSYNEQFF
TRBV2	CASSIGPPPLHF
TRBV9	CASSSRTGIDEQFF
TRBV4-2	CASSQETSGSYEQFF
TRBV18	CASSPREISAYEQYF
TRBV6-1	CASSEQGRANYGYTF